Presented here are 10 T cell receptor beta chains from one specimen sequenced in a study of blood T cell repertoires in COVID-19. Assay used: immunoSEQ multiplex PCR; TCRdb lists only in-frame clones, some missing. The repertoire holds a few hundred thousand clones, with around nine tenths as singletons. Sequenced sample: peripheral blood. These receptors all stem from a woman aged 45-59 years with active or convalescent COVID-19.

V usage is TRBV6-5 and J usage is TRBJ2-2; 11 nucleotides agree with TRBD2. Germline assignment: CDR1 MNHEY and CDR2 SVGAGI. The CDR3 sequence is 15 residues long. The trim removed 5 bases at V and 5 bases at J, leaving 4 bases unmatched. CDR3 sequence: CASSTSGRGTGELFF. CDR3 bases: TGTGCCAGCAGTACTAGCGGGAGAGGAACCGGGGAGCTGTTTTTT.

The CDR3 bases are TGTGCCAGCTCAGTCTCTAGCGCGTACGAGCAGTACTTC. This gives the protein CASSVSSAYEQYF. The rearrangement uses TRBV18 and TRBJ2-7, with D maybe TRBD2 (6 bases). The V and J ends lost 5 bases and 4 bases respectively, with 12 bases between them. Germline V CDR1 and CDR2: KGHSH, LQKENI. The CDR3 has 13 residues.

CDR3 sequence (DNA): TGCGCCAGCAGCTCGTCTGGGACTAGCGGGGCCCTAGCCAAAAACATTCAGTACTTC. This gives the protein CASSSSGTSGALAKNIQYF. This chain uses TRBV5-1 with TRBJ2-4; 13 bases agree with TRBD2. The CDR3 length is 19 residues. The V and J ends lost 3 bases and 0 bases, in that order; junction bases with no gene match: 9. Germline V gives CDR1 SGHRS, CDR2 YFSETQ.

The CDR3 sequence is CASSPTGRKETQYF. CDR3 coding DNA: TGCGCCAGCAGCCCGACAGGGAGAAAAGAGACCCAGTACTTC. The chain uses TRBV5-1 and TRBJ2-5, with TRBD1 identical over 7 bases. Trimming at V came to 4 bases and at J to 3 bases, leaving 6 bases not matched to a gene. The V gene's germline CDR1 is SGHRS and CDR2 YFSETQ. The CDR3 has 14 residues.

The rearrangement uses TRBV6-5 and TRBJ1-6; 8 nucleotides match TRBD1. V shed 1 base and J 7 bases; nucleotides not matched to a gene: 3. The CDR3 extends over 15 amino acids. Germline CDR1 reads MNHEY; CDR2 reads SVGAGI. The CDR3 loop reads CASSYFDRGNSPLHF. DNA for the CDR3: TGTGCCAGCAGTTACTTCGACAGGGGAAATTCACCCCTCCACTTT.

V is TRBV2 and J is TRBJ1-6; TRBD1 matches 7 bases. Germline CDR1 is SNHLY and CDR2 is FYNNEI. After removal of 5 bases from V and 9 bases from J, the junction contained 10 bases not matched to a gene. The CDR3 spans 15 residues. CDR3 DNA: TGTGCCAGCAGTTATGGCGAGGGGGCCGGTTCACCCCTCCACTTT. As protein: CASSYGEGAGSPLHF.

DNA of the CDR3: TGTGCCAGTAGTAGTACATCTTCGGGGAACTATGGCTACACCTTC. Its protein is CASSSTSSGNYGYTF. The chain combines TRBV19 with TRBJ1-2; D call uncertain. The V gene lost 4 bases and the J gene lost 2 bases, with 14 bases spanning the gap. This CDR3 contains 15 residues. The germline V gene encodes CDR1 LNHDA and CDR2 SQIVND (reference sequence).

The table lists this clone with a count of one. The chain links TRBV2 to TRBJ2-1, with a weak D call TRBD2 (5 bases). The V and J ends lost 0 bases and 13 bases respectively, with 25 bases between them. This CDR3 comprises 17 residues. CDR1 SNHLY and CDR2 FYNNEI come from the germline V gene. As DNA, the CDR3 is TGTGCCAGCAGTGAAGCGTCGCTAGCCACCTACATCCGTAAACAGTTCTTC. The encoded protein is CASSEASLATYIRKQFF.

The rearrangement links TRBV6-5 to TRBJ2-7; a weak D match, TRBD2 (6 bases). Germline V CDR1 and CDR2: MNHEY, SVGAGI. The CDR3 length is 13 residues. V lost 7 bases to trimming and J lost 2 bases, with 12 bases between them. Here the CDR3 DNA reads TGTGCCAGCACCCCTGGGGGGACCTACGAGCAGTACTTC. Translation gives CASTPGGTYEQYF.

This chain links TRBV5-5 with TRBJ1-4; perhaps TRBD1 as D (6 bases). The CDR3 contains 15 residues. Trimming shortened V by 2 bases and J by 4 bases, and 12 bases separated the two germline ends. The germline V gene encodes CDR1 SGHKS and CDR2 YYEKEE (reference sequence). CDR3 sequence: CASSFPGQVNEKLFF. In nucleotides, the CDR3 is TGTGCCAGCAGCTTTCCGGGACAAGTTAATGAAAAACTGTTTTTT.